The text below deals with one TCR beta chain. No antigen is known for it. The sample is drawn from a study of T cells expressing NK-cell markers. As for the study in general: Seven of the eight sequenced donors were HCMV-seropositive; one was seronegative.

Overall study findings and caveats: Certain NKG2C+ T cell clones were expanded, and their HCMV specificity remained unclear.

In generating TCR beta cDNA, 5'RACE template switching with UMIs was used. For each CDR3 protein, TCRdb gives one entry from its re-call of the 5' RACE reads, without DNA. The listing contains almost 450,000 distinct CDR3 sequences. The sample comprised blood T cells: a sorted CD56 or NKG2C T cell subset, CD4+ or CD8+ T cells, or bulk PBMC T cells (not recorded which). The clonotype comes from a woman aged 18 to 69 in good health.

CDR3 amino acids: CASSVEGSGANVLTF. This chain connects TRBV9 to TRBJ2-6; there is no DNA to check the TCRdb D call of TRBD1. The CDR3 contains 15 residues. The germline gives CDR1 SGDLS, CDR2 YYNGEE. Supplemented by reference TRBV9 and TRBJ2-6, the full variable domain reads DSGVTQTPKHLITATGQRVTLRCSPRSGDLSVYWYQQSLDQGLQFLIQYYNGEERAKGNILERFSAQQFPDLHSELNLSSLELGDSALYFCASSVEGSGANVLTFGAGSRLTVL.